A selection of T cell receptor beta chains follows, all from one sample in a study of early T cells in non-severe SARS-CoV-2 infection. TCRdb itself ran the 5' RACE reads through MiXCR, one entry per CDR3 protein. Among 65,000 to 95,000 distinct CDR3 sequences listed, more than 13% were seen once. Sequencing was done on a sample of whole blood. All receptors derive from an adult who was a healthcare worker with PCR-confirmed SARS-CoV-2 infection or an uninfected control (not recorded which). Both conserved end residues are trimmed from each CDR3. Clone size is not always given. Where it is, it says once, few, many or a class for expanded clones.

ASSSKDRPDGELF	TRBV5-4	TRBJ2-2	few
ASSRTGVKRNTIY	TRBV5-6	TRBJ1-3	once
AIRRTANTGELF	TRBV10-3	TRBJ2-2	once
ATSRGDWNTEAF	TRBV15	TRBJ1-1	NA
ASRVGYRRSGYT	TRBV5-4	TRBJ1-2	few
ASSYPVWGDTQY	TRBV6-2/TRBV6-3	TRBJ2-3	few
SARVQAGNTIY	TRBV20-1	TRBJ1-3	few
ASSISASGAKNIQY	TRBV19	TRBJ2-4	NA
ASSPRGGEQY	TRBV7-3	TRBJ2-7	few
ASSDSVGGPNEQF	TRBV6-4	TRBJ2-1	NA
ASSREGQINSPLH	TRBV5-1	TRBJ1-6	few
ASSPLSSRSETQY	TRBV18	TRBJ2-5	NA
ASSHRHGDTEAF	TRBV3-1	TRBJ1-1	few
ASRREGGSNQPQH	TRBV2	TRBJ1-5	few
ASSAGTGLTEAF	TRBV6-6	TRBJ1-1	many
ASSFLAGKTGELF	TRBV11-2	TRBJ2-2	few
SGKQGDYGYT	TRBV29-1	TRBJ1-2	NA
ASSSTANTEAF	TRBV6-6	TRBJ1-1	NA
ASIFGLAGGNEQF	TRBV28	TRBJ2-1	few
AWSPLTSGSSDTQY	TRBV30	TRBJ2-3	few
ASSFGGTETQY	TRBV13	TRBJ2-5	few
ASSLPKGVTYEQY	TRBV28	TRBJ2-7	NA
ASSLLRGHNEQF	TRBV11-2	TRBJ2-1	NA
ASSQGTGAEKLF	TRBV4-2	TRBJ1-4	few
ASSYGQGYGYT	TRBV3-1	TRBJ1-2	many
SARVGQGVPYEQY	TRBV20-1	TRBJ2-7	NA
ASSQDIQYGYT	TRBV14	TRBJ1-2	NA
SVEVRETGEYEQY	TRBV29-1	TRBJ2-7	many
ASSSRGGLIYNEQF	TRBV6-1	TRBJ2-1	NA
ASSPTTDSSPLH	TRBV11-1	TRBJ1-6	few
ASSSDRGGYNEQF	TRBV5-1	TRBJ2-1	few
STLGQGVNALEQF	TRBV29-1	TRBJ2-1	NA
ASSLAHNTGELF	TRBV7-8	TRBJ2-2	few
ASSLPNTVAF	TRBV5-4	TRBJ1-1	NA
ASKLQGAVNTEAF	TRBV6-5	TRBJ1-1	NA
SASDRVYTGELF	TRBV29-1	TRBJ2-2	NA
SVYLLETQY	TRBV29-1	TRBJ2-5	few
ASSPSGPPYEQY	TRBV28	TRBJ2-7	many
ASAWDGQFPTQY	TRBV11-2	TRBJ2-5	NA
ASRPTGASGNQPQH	TRBV28	TRBJ1-5	NA
ASSQAEGDEQY	TRBV3-1	TRBJ2-7	few
ASTSRAGTGETQY	TRBV3-1	TRBJ2-5	NA
ACDRRGWTEAF	TRBV6-1	TRBJ1-1	NA
ASSLKYEQY	TRBV13	TRBJ2-7	NA
ASSLLGRSGETQY	TRBV3-1	TRBJ2-5	NA
ASGLLGGAQH	TRBV6-1	TRBJ1-5	few
ASSTGTVQTGELF	TRBV6-4	TRBJ2-2	NA
SAPSPTGGTYEQY	TRBV20-1	TRBJ2-7	NA
ASSPTGDFLLFYGYT	TRBV19	TRBJ1-2	NA
ASRNPTSGGNTGELF	TRBV2	TRBJ2-2	few
ASSLVLYRGRSPLH	TRBV12-3/TRBV12-4	TRBJ1-6	many
ASSPRTPENTGELF	TRBV11-3	TRBJ2-2	NA